The 25 T cell receptor beta chains presented below share a single source sample, sequenced in a study of CXCR3-negative and CXCR3-positive naive CD8 T cells. General study points: A higher hydrophobicity marked the TRB CDR3s of CXCR3-positive naive cells versus CXCR3-negative naive cells.

The antigens for these receptors are not known. TRB cDNA libraries were made by UMI-labeled 5' RACE. TCRdb reprocessed the 5' RACE reads and stores each CDR3 protein as one record, lacking DNA. The sample has about 98,000 distinct CDR3 sequences. Sample: naive CXCR3+ CD8+ T cells from blood. Noted subset: CD45RO-CCR7+CD27+CD95- naive CD8+ T cells expressing CXCR3 (TNR3+). Receptors originate from a human donor in good health. Some clones in this sample may be carry-over from other donors' samples.

The CDR3 is CASSWQARETQYF. The chain combines TRBV28 with TRBJ2-5. Germline assignment: CDR1 MDHEN and CDR2 SYDVKM. The CDR3 length is 13 residues.

The chain employs TRBV5-1 and TRBJ2-5. This CDR3 comprises 16 residues. CDR1 is SGHRS and CDR2 is YFSETQ in the germline V gene. The chain's CDR3 is CASCEDRIPTQETQYF.

The chain couples TRBV12-3 or TRBV12-4 to TRBJ2-7; TCRdb returns TRBD2, unconfirmable since there is no DNA. The CDR3 is 15 residues long. The CDR3 here is CASSPLAGGPYEQYF.

The CDR3: CASSLVGGFTYEQYF. The chain carries TRBV12-3 or TRBV12-4 and TRBJ2-7; lacking DNA, the TRBD2 call made by TCRdb goes unchecked. CDR3 length: 15 amino acids.

V is TRBV5-1 and J is TRBJ2-1; TCRdb outputs TRBD1, but without DNA this stays unchecked. Looked up from germline, CDR1 is SGHRS and CDR2 is YFSETQ. CDR3 length: 17 amino acids. The CDR3 protein is CASRYPTLGGPLNEQFF. Drawing the rest from reference TRBV5-1 and TRBJ2-1, the complete variable domain is KAGVTQTPRYLIKTRGQQVTLSCSPISGHRSVSWYQQTPGQGLQFLFEYFSETQRNKGNFPGRFSGRQFSNSRSEMNVSTLELGDSALYLCASRYPTLGGPLNEQFFGPGTRLTVL.

This chain joins TRBV24-1 and TRBJ2-1; TCRdb lists TRBD2, though no DNA is available to test this call. From germline, CDR1 is KGHDR and CDR2 SFDVKD. The CDR3 is 17 amino acids. CDR3 in amino acids: CATSDLHHPSSYNEQFF.

The J gene is TRBJ1-2, the V gene TRBV29-1; TCRdb's assignment of TRBD1 cannot be checked, as there is no DNA. Germline assignment: CDR1 SQVTM and CDR2 ANQGSEA. CDR3 length: 14 amino acids. The CDR3: CSVEEQRGDYGYTF.

J is TRBJ2-1 and V is TRBV7-6; TCRdb's D call of TRBD2 is untestable without DNA. The CDR3 spans 17 residues. Germline assignment: CDR1 SGHVS and CDR2 FNYEAQ. CDR3 amino acids: CASSLPGTSGGHNEQFF.

The genes are TRBV28 and TRBJ1-1; TCRdb's assignment of TRBD1 cannot be checked, as there is no DNA. There are 15 residues in the CDR3. In germline, CDR1 is MDHEN, CDR2 SYDVKM. CDR3 loop: CASITWGGPGTEAFF.

The chain links TRBV27 to TRBJ1-1; TCRdb proposes TRBD1, but this gene call is untestable without DNA. The CDR3 sequence is 16 residues long. Looked up from germline, CDR1 is MNHEY and CDR2 is SMNVEV (reference sequence). This CDR3 reads CASSFLDRGRDTEAFF.

The V and J genes are TRBV14 and TRBJ2-3; the TCRdb call, TRBD1, lacks DNA for checking. The CDR3 is made up of 14 amino acids. CDR1 and CDR2 from the germline V gene are SGHDN and FVKESK. The CDR3 protein is CASSRWTGEDTQYF.

V and J are TRBV7-9 and TRBJ1-1; TCRdb selects TRBD1, and the lack of DNA leaves this call unchecked. From germline, CDR1 is SEHNR and CDR2 FQNEAQ (reference sequence). The CDR3 loop spans 14 amino acids. This chain's CDR3 is CASRGAGLNTEAFF.

The chain joins TRBV7-9 to TRBJ2-5; TCRdb's assignment of TRBD1 cannot be checked, as there is no DNA. The CDR3 runs to 14 residues. The germline V gene encodes CDR1 SEHNR and CDR2 FQNEAQ (reference sequence). The CDR3 spells CASSGKGTGETQYF.

The V and J genes are TRBV21-1 and TRBJ2-1; TCRdb's assignment of TRBD2 cannot be checked, as there is no DNA. TRBV21-1 is reported as a pseudogene. CDR3 length equals 15 residues. This CDR3 reads CASSQTSGVNNEQFF.

The V gene is TRBV6-1, the J gene TRBJ2-1; TCRdb names TRBD1, which stays unverified in the absence of DNA. The germline V gene encodes CDR1 MNHNS and CDR2 SASEGT. The CDR3 is 15 amino acids. The CDR3 protein is CASSDFASGGAEQFF.

V is TRBV4-2 and J is TRBJ2-1; the D call from TCRdb, TRBD2, cannot be confirmed without DNA. This CDR3 is built from 16 residues. Per the germline V gene, CDR1 is LGHNA and CDR2 is YNFKEQ. The CDR3 sequence: CASSQDHELGGNEQFF.

J is TRBJ2-2 and V is TRBV29-1; TCRdb designates TRBD1, a call that cannot be tested without DNA. Per germline, CDR1 SQVTM and CDR2 ANQGSEA. This CDR3 spans 13 amino acids. The CDR3 region is CSVVAGGTGELFF.

The chain joins TRBV6-4 to TRBJ2-2; checking the TCRdb D call of TRBD1 is not possible without DNA. This CDR3 contains 18 residues. Per germline, CDR1 MRHNA and CDR2 SNTAGT. CDR3 sequence reads: CASSDLLGQTPNTGELFF.

The rearrangement joins TRBV29-1 to TRBJ1-2. The CDR3 has 12 amino acids. CDR1 and CDR2 from the germline V gene are SQVTM and ANQGSEA. The CDR3 reads CSAWDGPYGYIF. The complete variable domain, with remaining parts taken from reference TRBV29-1 and TRBJ1-2, reads SAVISQKPSRDICQRGTSLTIQCQVDSQVTMMFWYRQQPGQSLTLIATANQGSEATYESGFVIDKFPISRPNLTFSTLTVSNMSPEDSSIYLCSAWDGPYGYIFGSGTRLTVV.

The rearrangement uses TRBV28 and TRBJ2-2; TCRdb calls TRBD1, which cannot be checked without DNA. The CDR3 totals 14 residues. Germline V lookup: CDR1 MDHEN, CDR2 SYDVKM. The CDR3 spells CASRQGANTGELFF.

The V call is TRBV7-3, the J call TRBJ2-1; TCRdb calls TRBD2, which cannot be checked without DNA. This CDR3 comprises 16 residues. Germline values: CDR1 SGHTA, CDR2 FQGTGA. The CDR3 region is CASSTHEGIHYNEQFF.

V and J are TRBV7-6 and TRBJ2-1; TCRdb's assignment of TRBD1 cannot be checked, as there is no DNA. The CDR3 totals 15 residues. CDR1 and CDR2 from the germline V gene are SGHVS and FNYEAQ. The CDR3 is CASSAGGFSYNEQFF.

J is TRBJ2-3 and V is TRBV4-3; with no DNA, the TCRdb D assignment of TRBD2 cannot be verified. The CDR3 runs to 17 residues. Germline V gives CDR1 LGHNA, CDR2 YSLEER. The CDR3 sequence: CASSQDPSGGLGDTQYF.

The V gene is TRBV6-2 or TRBV6-3, the J gene TRBJ2-7; TCRdb's D gene call, TRBD2, goes unchecked for lack of DNA. Germline values: CDR1 MNHEY, CDR2 SVGEGT. The CDR3 covers 15 residues. The CDR3 loop is CASSTTSGGYYEQYF.

This sequence joins TRBV6-2 or TRBV6-3 and TRBJ2-1; checking the TCRdb D call of TRBD2 is not possible without DNA. This CDR3 is built from 16 residues. Germline V gene lookup returns CDR1 MNHEY and CDR2 SVGEGT. The CDR3 reads CASSSISGSSYNEQFF.